Here is one T cell receptor (beta chain) with its context. This specimen comes from a study of blood T cell repertoires in COVID-19. Study summary: Material from acute and convalescent COVID-19 was sourced from the United States, Italy and Spain. Sources were T cells, B-cell-depleted T cells, or PBMCs; the material itself was cDNA or gDNA.

Original methodology: From reference gene primer amplification, estimates of nucleated cell counts were derived. Measured with immunoSEQ multiplex PCR; TCRdb has only the in-frame clones, and not every one. The V and J calls and clone size are taken from that table; D and trimming were inferred from the DNA. The table records 7,000 or so clones, roughly nine tenths of them present only once. CDR1 and CDR2 (germline): SGHVS, FNYEAQ. The V and J ends lost 5 bases and 6 bases, in that order; junction bases with no gene match: 10. The CDR3 has 15 residues. V is TRBV7-6 and J is TRBJ2-3, with TRBD1 identical over 8 bases. Source material: peripheral blood. The receptor's source is a man aged 65 to 79 with active COVID-19. The CDR3 region has the DNA TGTGCCAGCAGCCCAGGGGCGGACAGGGCGGATACGCAGTATTTT. It codes for CASSPGADRADTQYF.